The clone carrying this TCR beta chain was observed a few times. The data were taken from a study of T-cell memory formation after mild COVID-19. TCRdb reprocessed the 5' RACE reads with MiXCR, giving one entry per CDR3 protein. The repertoire holds around 340,000 distinct CDR3 sequences, with roughly 13% as singletons. Germline V lookup: CDR1 SEHNR, CDR2 FQNEAQ (reference sequence). V shed 3 bases and J shed 0 bases, with 10 bases lying between them. The CDR3 has 15 amino acids. The source is a man younger than 35 who had mild COVID-19 (a few samples of this study predate the infection). Cell type and time point are not known. Sequencing input: PBMCs or a T cell subset sorted from them (not recorded which). V gene TRBV7-9 combines with J gene TRBJ2-3; a possible D gene is TRBD2 (5 bases). The CDR3 DNA follows: TGTGCCAGCAGCTTTCCGACGGGGAGCACAGATACGCAGTATTTT. Residues: CASSFPTGSTDTQYF.